These 21 T cell receptor beta chains were sequenced from one sample in a study of human T cells and chemical hapten exposure. Indicated time point: patch test 1, 2 weeks after DPC sensitization. Treatment described: therapeutic diphenylcyclopropenone sensitization with weekly scalp DPC. TCRdb recomputed calls from the RACE reads with MiXCR, one row per CDR3 protein. The repertoire consists of tens of thousands of distinct CDR3 sequences, with about 10% occurring once and the leading ten covering around 4%. The sequences come from whole blood, collected in connection with sensitization to the hapten diphenylcyclopropenone (DPC). These receptors all come from a woman aged 45 to 65 with alopecia areata. Some clones in this sample may be carry-over from other donors' samples.

As regards this clonotype: Compared with germline, one end of the junction differs, possibly owing to a read error. The chain employs TRBV12-3 or TRBV12-4 and TRBJ2-7; D tentatively reads TRBD1 or TRBD2 (6 bases each). This CDR3 contains 11 residues. CDR3 sequence reads: CASSLGGDMFF. The CDR3 bases are TGTGCCAGCAGTCTAGGAGGGGACATGTTCTTC.

The chain joins TRBV28 to TRBJ2-7; D unclear. V lost 3 bases, J lost 6 bases, and 12 bases lay in between. The germline V gene encodes CDR1 MDHEN and CDR2 SYDVKM. The CDR3 extends over 13 amino acids. CDR3 coding DNA: TGTGCCAGCAGTTTGTCTAGGGTTGGCGAGCAGTACTTC. It is translated as CASSLSRVGEQYF.

The genes are TRBV7-2 and TRBJ2-7; TRBD2 agrees at 10 bases. This CDR3 contains 14 residues. The J segment lost 3 bases and the V segment lost 4 bases, leaving 3 bases of the junction unmatched. CDR1 is SGHTA, CDR2 FQGNSA, per germline. The CDR3 nucleotides read TGTGCCAGCAGCTCATGGACTAGCGGCTACGAGCAGTACTTC. This sequence encodes CASSSWTSGYEQYF. The variable domain in full, with the rest retrieved from reference TRBV7-2 and TRBJ2-7, is GAGVSQSPSNKVTEKGKDVELRCDPISGHTALYWYRQSLGQGLEFLIYFQGNSAPDKSGLPSDRFSAERTGGSVSTLTIQRTQQEDSAVYLCASSSWTSGYEQYFGPGTRLTVT.

There are many counts of this clonotype. This sequence joins TRBV5-1 and TRBJ2-7; D is undetermined. CDR1 is SGHRS, CDR2 YFSETQ, per germline. Trimming removed 3 bases at V and 2 bases at J, with 9 bases between. CDR3 length equals 13 residues. The CDR3 coding sequence is TGCGCCAGCAGCTCCCCGGCGACCTACGAGCAGTACTTC. Translation: CASSSPATYEQYF.

This clonotype was seen more than once but under ten times. The chain uses TRBV9 and TRBJ1-2, with 9 bases that match TRBD1. V shed 5 bases and J 7 bases; nucleotides not matched to a gene: 12. This CDR3 is built from 15 residues. Germline CDR1 reads SGDLS; CDR2 reads YYNGEE. CDR3 protein: CASSLEGQGSSGYTF. The CDR3 DNA reads as TGTGCCAGCAGTCTTGAGGGACAGGGATCCTCTGGCTACACCTTC.

Comments on this clonotype: A much more abundant neighbour one base away suggests this may be a read error. The chain carries TRBV3-1 and TRBJ2-7; D unclear. Germline V gene lookup returns CDR1 LGHDT and CDR2 YNNKEL (reference sequence). The CDR3 sequence is 14 residues long. The CDR3 nucleotides are TGTGCCAGCGGCCAAGGACGCGGCTCCTACGAGCAGTACTTC. Amino acids: CASGQGRGSYEQYF.

The chain couples TRBV7-9 to TRBJ2-1; possibly TRBD2 for D (6 bases). Germline loops: CDR1 SEHNR, CDR2 FQNEAQ (reference sequence). Trimming stripped 8 bases from V and 1 base from J, with 6 bases between. There are 12 residues in the CDR3. CDR3 sequence: CASGGSYNEQFF. The CDR3, as DNA: TGTGCCAGCGGGGGGTCCTACAATGAGCAGTTCTTC. The entire variable domain, with the rest obtained from reference TRBV7-9 and TRBJ2-1, is as follows: DTGVSQNPRHKITKRGQNVTFRCDPISEHNRLYWYRQTLGQGPEFLTYFQNEAQLEKSRLLSDRFSAERPKGSFSTLEIQRTEQGDSAMYLCASGGSYNEQFFGPGTRLTVL.

This clonotype was detected ten times or more. CDR3 region: CASSSVLSPGQAFF. CDR3 nucleotide sequence: TGCGCCAGCAGCTCCGTTCTAAGTCCCGGCCAAGCTTTCTTT. The chain links TRBV5-1 to TRBJ1-1; D is unclear. There are 14 residues in the CDR3. V was cut by 3 bases and J by 9 bases, with 18 bases left in between. Germline CDR1 is SGHRS and CDR2 is YFSETQ.

This clonotype has more than one count but fewer than ten. The rearrangement links TRBV20-1 to TRBJ2-2; D remains ambiguous. The CDR3 consists of 17 residues. CDR1 and CDR2 from the germline V gene are DFQATT and SNEGSKA (reference sequence). Trimming took off 0 bases at V and 1 base at J, with 15 bases between the two ends. The CDR3 reads CSARDDRRHRNTGELFF. CDR3 sequence (DNA): TGCAGTGCTAGAGATGACCGTCGGCATAGGAACACCGGGGAGCTGTTTTTT.

This clonotype was picked up a small number of times. The gene calls are TRBV7-2 and TRBJ2-5, with D hard to call. CDR3 length: 15 residues. Trimming cost V 1 base and J 5 bases, with 14 bases left between them. Germline assignment: CDR1 SGHTA and CDR2 FQGNSA. In DNA form, the CDR3 reads TGTGCCAGCAGCTTAGACGGCAAAGTATGGGAGACCCAGTACTTC. It yields the protein CASSLDGKVWETQYF.

This clonotype was detected many times. Here the CDR3 reads CSADKKTGDSNNSPLHF. The CDR3 DNA sequence: TGCAGTGCCGATAAAAAGACAGGGGACTCGAATAATTCACCCCTCCACTTT. V usage is TRBV20-1 and J usage is TRBJ1-6, with 8 bases lining up with TRBD1. The V gene end was trimmed by 6 bases and the J gene end by 5 bases; junction bases not matched to a gene: 15. The CDR3 loop spans 17 amino acids. Germline CDR1 and CDR2: DFQATT and SNEGSKA (reference sequence).

This clonotype was seen repeatedly, ten times or more. This chain connects TRBV14 to TRBJ1-4, with D possibly matching TRBD1 (6 bases). V was cut by 4 bases and J by 3 bases, with 12 bases left in between. The CDR3 length is 15 residues. Germline lookup yields CDR1 SGHDN and CDR2 FVKESK. The CDR3 coding sequence is TGTGCCAGCAGCCCACAGGGATTAGCTAATGAAAAACTGTTTTTT. Its translation is CASSPQGLANEKLFF.

This clonotype was counted a few times. The chain carries TRBV4-3 and TRBJ2-1; the D is unclear. The CDR3 has 13 amino acids. V was clipped by 1 base and J by 7 bases, with 8 bases between them. Germline lookup yields CDR1 LGHNA and CDR2 YSLEER. CDR3 loop: CASSQVGLNEQFF. CDR3 nucleotides: TGCGCCAGCAGCCAAGTGGGCCTTAATGAGCAGTTCTTC.

There are a few counts of this clonotype. The chain uses TRBV21-1 and TRBJ1-4. TRBV21-1 is a recognized pseudogene. This CDR3 is 13 amino acids long. The CDR3 reads CASSKEMRAKLFF. CDR3 nucleotides: TGTGCCAGCAGCAAAGAAATGAGGGCAAAACTGTTTTTT.

This clonotype was picked up many times. This sequence joins TRBV7-6 and TRBJ2-2; D is unresolved. Trimming took off 5 bases at V and 6 bases at J, with 10 bases between the two ends. Germline CDR1 reads SGHVS; CDR2 reads FNYEAQ. The CDR3 covers 13 residues. The DNA of the CDR3 is TGTGCCAGCAGCCCAGAATCCCCCGGGGAGCTGTTTTTT. Translating it yields CASSPESPGELFF.

This clonotype showed up many times. V is TRBV18 and J is TRBJ1-1; 7 bases map to TRBD1. Trimming cost V 6 bases and J 5 bases; bases outside gene matches: 9. From germline, CDR1 is KGHSH and CDR2 LQKENI. The CDR3 is made up of 14 amino acids. CDR3 nucleotides: TGTGCCAGCTCCCGACAGGGAGAAGGGACTGAAGCTTTCTTT. Protein sequence: CASSRQGEGTEAFF.

This clonotype was recorded at least ten times. V usage is TRBV27 and J usage is TRBJ2-3, with a weak D call TRBD1 (5 bases). Germline V gives CDR1 MNHEY, CDR2 SMNVEV (reference sequence). Trimming stripped 0 bases from V and 1 base from J, with 5 bases between. CDR3 size: 14 residues. The chain's CDR3 is CASSLSQGTDTQYF. The DNA of the CDR3 is TGTGCCAGCAGTTTATCACAGGGCACAGATACGCAGTATTTT.

This clonotype was recorded at least ten times. The chain has TRBV18 and TRBJ1-2, with 7 bases fitting TRBD1. Losses at the gene ends were 3 bases for V and 4 bases for J; bases not matched to a gene: 8. CDR1 KGHSH and CDR2 LQKENI come from the germline V gene. CDR3 size: 15 residues. This chain's CDR3 is CASSPGTDWSYGYTF. CDR3 bases: TGTGCCAGCTCACCCGGGACAGATTGGTCCTATGGCTACACCTTC.

The chain links TRBV7-2 to TRBJ1-3; unclear D gene. This CDR3 is built from 13 residues. Per germline, CDR1 SGHTA and CDR2 FQGNSA. Trimming left V 5 bases short and J 4 bases short, with 9 bases between. CDR3 in amino acids: CASSPLGGNTIYF. The CDR3 DNA reads TGTGCCAGCAGCCCGTTGGGCGGAAACACCATATATTTT.

This clonotype was seen a handful of times. The chain has TRBV28 and TRBJ2-7; tentatively, D is TRBD2 (6 bases). The germline CDR1 and CDR2 sequences are MDHEN and SYDVKM. Trimming removed 6 bases at V and 4 bases at J, with 10 bases between. The CDR3 totals 12 residues. CDR3: CASRTGRYEQYF. CDR3 bases: TGTGCCAGCAGAACGGGGAGGTACGAGCAGTACTTC. The full variable domain, with the rest looked up from reference TRBV28 and TRBJ2-7, is DVKVTQSSRYLVKRTGEKVFLECVQDMDHENMFWYRQDPGLGLRLIYFSYDVKMKEKGDIPEGYSVSREKKERFSLILESASTNQTSMYLCASRTGRYEQYFGPGTRLTVT.

The chain combines TRBV7-2 with TRBJ2-5; 12 bases map to TRBD2. The germline V gene encodes CDR1 SGHTA and CDR2 FQGNSA. Trimming cost V 4 bases and J 3 bases; bases outside gene matches: 6. The length of the CDR3 is 16 residues. The CDR3 DNA is TGTGCCAGCAGCTCCTTGACTAGCGGGAGAAAAGAGACCCAGTACTTC. Protein: CASSSLTSGRKETQYF.